This T cell receptor beta chain was found in a study of cytomegalovirus exposure and HLA in healthy donors. PCR primers comprised 60 Vbeta and 13 Jbeta primers. Libraries were prepared by immunoSEQ multiplex PCR; TCRdb keeps only in-frame clonotypes and omits some of them. The sample lists 150,000 to 200,000 clones, roughly 80% occurring once. Germline V gene data show CDR1 as SGHRS and CDR2 as YFSETQ. V lost 0 bases and J lost 0, with 7 bases in between. The CDR3 is 16 residues long. V gene TRBV5-1 combines with J gene TRBJ1-6; no clear D gene. This clonotype was obtained from a boy between 5 and 17 years old in good health and CMV-seronegative. Sample: PBMCs. This CDR3 is CASSLDGSSYNSPLHF. The CDR3 region has the DNA TGCGCCAGCAGCTTGGATGGGAGCTCCTATAATTCACCCCTCCACTTT. Supplemented by reference TRBV5-1 and TRBJ1-6, the full variable domain reads KAGVTQTPRYLIKTRGQQVTLSCSPISGHRSVSWYQQTPGQGLQFLFEYFSETQRNKGNFPGRFSGRQFSNSRSEMNVSTLELGDSALYLCASSLDGSSYNSPLHFGNGTRLTVT.